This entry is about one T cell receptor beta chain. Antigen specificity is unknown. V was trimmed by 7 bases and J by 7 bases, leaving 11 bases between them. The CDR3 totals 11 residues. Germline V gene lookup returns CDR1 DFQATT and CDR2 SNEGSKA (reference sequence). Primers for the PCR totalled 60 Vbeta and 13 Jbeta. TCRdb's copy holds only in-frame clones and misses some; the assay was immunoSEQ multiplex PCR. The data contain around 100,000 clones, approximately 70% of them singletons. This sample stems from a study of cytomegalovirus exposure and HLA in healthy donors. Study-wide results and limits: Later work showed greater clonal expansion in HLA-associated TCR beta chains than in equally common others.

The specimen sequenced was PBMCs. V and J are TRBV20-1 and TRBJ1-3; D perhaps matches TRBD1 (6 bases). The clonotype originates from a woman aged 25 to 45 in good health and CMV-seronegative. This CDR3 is CSVTQGNTIYF. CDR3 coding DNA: TGCAGTGTCACGCAGGGGAACACCATATATTTT.